One sample yielded the 18 T cell receptor beta chains listed below, sequenced in a study of T cells after yellow fever vaccination (dated by TCRdb to between 2018 and 2020). Library preparation used 5' RACE. Sequencing was performed on an Illumina HiSeq 2500. Through fastp at Q25 and MiXCR, TCRdb rebuilt clones from the public reads, retaining in-frame beta chains. Rows matching on CDR3 protein sequence are summarized as one entry with the most common DNA and genes. For this sample there are more than 350,000 distinct CDR3 sequences; around 10% appear just once. Around 19% of the sample is in the top ten clones. This specimen's treatment or condition label, interpreted: live attenuated yellow fever vaccine strain. The source was PBMCs, collected on the day of the first yellow fever vaccination. The receptors shown here come from a man in his late teens or twenties who received the YFV17D yellow fever vaccine.

CDR3 DNA: TGTGCCAGCAGCGGCCAGGGGGCTCGGTATGGCTACACCTTC. This sequence encodes CASSGQGARYGYTF. The rearrangement joins TRBV7-9 to TRBJ1-2; 8 positions agree with TRBD1. Germline lookup yields CDR1 SEHNR and CDR2 FQNEAQ (reference sequence). The CDR3 runs to 14 residues. After removal of 5 bases from V and 5 bases from J, the junction contained 7 bases not matched to a gene.

This clonotype was observed a handful of times. The J gene is TRBJ2-1, the V gene TRBV5-1; unclear D gene. The germline V gene has CDR1 SGHRS and CDR2 YFSETQ. The CDR3 runs 15 residues. Trimming left V 1 base short and J 7 bases short, with 15 bases between. The CDR3 nucleotides read TGCGCCAGCAGCTTGTGGCACTCAGCTATGAATGAGCAGTTCTTC. This gives the protein CASSLWHSAMNEQFF. Variable domain in full (rest from reference TRBV5-1 and TRBJ2-1): KAGVTQTPRYLIKTRGQQVTLSCSPISGHRSVSWYQQTPGQGLQFLFEYFSETQRNKGNFPGRFSGRQFSNSRSEMNVSTLELGDSALYLCASSLWHSAMNEQFFGPGTRLTVL.

This chain links TRBV19 with TRBJ2-4; 9 bases map to TRBD1. The CDR3 runs 15 residues. The germline CDR1 and CDR2 sequences are LNHDA and SQIVND (reference sequence). The ends lost 6 bases at V and 6 bases at J; junction bases unmatched: 9. The CDR3 coding sequence is TGTGCCAGTAGAGGGATCGGACAGGGGCCAAACATTCAGTACTTC. Its protein is CASRGIGQGPNIQYF.

This chain uses TRBV5-1 with TRBJ2-7, with 9 bases lining up with TRBD2. After removal of 10 bases from V and 0 bases from J, the junction contained 8 bases not matched to a gene. This CDR3 has 14 amino acids. Germline V lookup: CDR1 SGHRS, CDR2 YFSETQ. The CDR3 nucleotides read TGCGCCGGGGTGAAGCGGGGGGTCTCCTACGAGCAGTACGTC. Translation: CAGVKRGVSYEQYV.

Many counts were recorded for this clonotype. The V gene is TRBV12-3 or TRBV12-4, the J gene TRBJ2-2; D possibly corresponds to TRBD1 (5 bases). The length of the CDR3 is 14 residues. Trimming took off 6 bases at V and 7 bases at J, with 15 bases between the two ends. CDR3 amino acids: CASSLGQSGGELFF. For the CDR3, the DNA is TGTGCCAGCAGCTTGGGGCAGTCCGGCGGGGAGCTGTTTTTT.

The rearrangement uses TRBV5-1 and TRBJ2-1, with TRBD2 matching over 7 bases. The CDR3 contains 14 residues. From germline, CDR1 is SGHRS and CDR2 YFSETQ. The J segment lost 7 bases and the V segment lost 0 bases, leaving 4 bases of the junction unmatched. DNA of the CDR3: TGCGCCAGCAGCTTGGCGGCGGGGGAGAATGAGCAGTTCTTC. Residues: CASSLAAGENEQFF.

V gene TRBV12-3 or TRBV12-4 combines with J gene TRBJ2-3; maybe TRBD2 (5 bases). The CDR3 consists of 17 residues. Between the trimmed V and J ends, which lost 3 bases and 3 bases, there was a span of 19 bases. The CDR3 coding sequence is TGTGCCAGCAGTTTGTCTTGGGCACGGAGAGGGACAGATACGCAGTATTTT. Residues: CASSLSWARRGTDTQYF.

J is TRBJ2-5 and V is TRBV5-4, with 9 bases aligning to TRBD2. The CDR3 has 14 residues. Germline loops: CDR1 SGHNT, CDR2 YYREEE (reference sequence). Unmatched junction bases numbered 3, after V lost 4 bases and J lost 2 bases. The CDR3 sequence is CASSRAGGQETQYF. The CDR3 bases are TGTGCCAGCAGCCGAGCGGGGGGTCAAGAGACCCAGTACTTC.

This clonotype was counted a single time. The chain employs TRBV5-1 and TRBJ2-1; D might be TRBD1 (5 bases). Germline loops: CDR1 SGHRS, CDR2 YFSETQ. The length of the CDR3 is 17 residues. Between the trimmed V and J ends, which lost 0 bases and 0 bases, there was a span of 13 bases. In DNA form, the CDR3 reads TGCGCCAGCAGCTTGGTCTTTGGGGCTAGCTCCTACAATGAGCAGTTCTTC. This translates into CASSLVFGASSYNEQFF.

This clonotype has a handful of counts. This rearrangement joins TRBV20-1 to TRBJ2-1, with 8 bases lining up with TRBD2. Trimming took 3 bases from V and 3 from J; bases not matched to a gene: 10. Germline CDR1 and CDR2: DFQATT and SNEGSKA (reference sequence). The length of the CDR3 is 16 residues. The CDR3 reads CSASLYGGAVYNEQFF. The CDR3 DNA reads TGCAGTGCTAGTCTCTACGGGGGGGCGGTCTACAATGAGCAGTTCTTC.

This clonotype was observed many times. The V gene is TRBV20-1, the J gene TRBJ2-7; D possibly uses TRBD1 or TRBD2 (5 bases each). The V and J ends lost 1 base and 2 bases respectively, with 12 bases between them. Germline CDR1 and CDR2: DFQATT and SNEGSKA (reference sequence). The CDR3 loop spans 14 amino acids. The CDR3 sequence: CSARGDGGTYEQYF. CDR3 DNA sequence: TGCAGTGCTAGAGGGGACGGTGGGACCTACGAGCAGTACTTC.

This clonotype was observed a handful of times. The chain joins TRBV7-2 to TRBJ1-2, with TRBD1 matching 8 bases. With 4 bases clipped from V and 2 bases from J, the junction kept 6 bases outside the gene matches. CDR1 SGHTA and CDR2 FQGNSA come from the germline V gene. The CDR3 consists of 15 residues. The CDR3 loop reads CASSYQTGANYGYTF. CDR3 DNA sequence: TGTGCCAGCAGCTATCAGACAGGGGCGAACTATGGCTACACCTTC.

The rearrangement joins TRBV15 to TRBJ2-4; the D call may be TRBD1 or TRBD2 (5 bases each). The CDR3 runs 16 residues. V was clipped by 3 bases and J by 0 bases, with 12 bases between them. The germline V gene encodes CDR1 LNHNV and CDR2 YYDKDF (reference sequence). This CDR3 reads CATSRTRDRAKNIQYF. The DNA of the CDR3 is TGTGCCACCAGCAGGACCCGGGACCGAGCCAAAAACATTCAGTACTTC.

J is TRBJ2-7 and V is TRBV7-2; TRBD1 might be the D (6 bases). CDR1 and CDR2 (germline): SGHTA, FQGNSA. CDR3 size: 13 residues. V lost 4 bases to trimming and J lost 2 bases, with 9 bases between them. CDR3 in DNA: TGTGCCAGCAGCTGGACAGTAACCTACGAGCAGTACTTC. Translating it yields CASSWTVTYEQYF.

This clonotype was observed a handful of times. In DNA, the CDR3 is TGTGCCAGCAGTTTAGCGCGGGGAGAAAAACTGTTTTTT. Its protein is CASSLARGEKLFF. This chain connects TRBV12-3 or TRBV12-4 to TRBJ1-4; D is ambiguous. Trimming removed 0 bases at V and 8 bases at J, with 7 bases between. The CDR3 spans 13 residues.

There are a few counts of this clonotype. The gene calls are TRBV10-3 and TRBJ1-2; tentatively, D is TRBD1 (5 bases). V was clipped by 7 bases and J by 0 bases, with 12 bases between them. The CDR3 runs to 14 residues. Germline V lookup: CDR1 ENHRY, CDR2 SYGVKD. The CDR3: CAIMRDGTNYGYTF. CDR3 coding DNA: TGTGCCATCATGAGGGACGGCACTAACTATGGCTACACCTTC.

This clonotype has at least ten counts. The chain's CDR3 is CASSPRTVREAFF. DNA for the CDR3: TGTGCCAGCTCACCCCGGACAGTGCGTGAAGCTTTCTTT. The V and J genes are TRBV18 and TRBJ1-1; possibly TRBD1 for D (6 bases). This CDR3 has 13 amino acids. V was trimmed by 3 bases and J by 7 bases, leaving 12 bases between them. CDR1 and CDR2 from the germline V gene are KGHSH and LQKENI.

The chain uses TRBV2 and TRBJ2-7; 11 bases are a match to TRBD2. The CDR3 covers 17 residues. CDR1 SNHLY and CDR2 FYNNEI come from the germline V gene. V was clipped by 6 bases and J by 1 base; unmatched bases: 11. CDR3: CASRVEVAGGSSYEQYV. The CDR3 region has the DNA TGTGCCAGCAGAGTTGAAGTAGCGGGGGGGAGTTCCTACGAGCAGTACGTC.